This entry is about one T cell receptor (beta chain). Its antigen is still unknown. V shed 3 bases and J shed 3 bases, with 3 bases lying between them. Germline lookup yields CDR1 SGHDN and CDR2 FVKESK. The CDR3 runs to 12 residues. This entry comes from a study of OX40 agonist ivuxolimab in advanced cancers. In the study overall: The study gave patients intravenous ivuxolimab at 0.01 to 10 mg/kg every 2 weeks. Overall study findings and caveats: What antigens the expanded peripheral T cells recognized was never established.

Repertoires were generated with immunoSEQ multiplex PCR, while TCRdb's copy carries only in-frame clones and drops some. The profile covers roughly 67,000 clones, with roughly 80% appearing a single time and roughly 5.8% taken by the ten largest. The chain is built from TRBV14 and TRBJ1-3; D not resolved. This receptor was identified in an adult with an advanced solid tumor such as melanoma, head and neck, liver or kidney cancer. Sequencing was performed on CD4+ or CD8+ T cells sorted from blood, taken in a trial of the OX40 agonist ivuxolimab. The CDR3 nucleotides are TGTGCCAGCAGCCAGGATGGAAACACCATATATTTT. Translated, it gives CASSQDGNTIYF.